The TCR beta chain under discussion was sequenced for a study of T cell repertoires in cytomegalovirus infection. Germline V CDR1 and CDR2: SGHVS, FQNEAQ. The junction had 4 bases not matched to a gene; V was cut back by 2 bases and J by 0 bases. The CDR3 length is 16 residues. Study-wide results and limits: Within the response measured ex vivo, HLA-C-restricted CMV-specific TCR beta clonotypes were dominant.

This clonotype appeared many times. The antigen remains unidentified. TCRdb re-called the reads with MiXCR, one entry per CDR3 protein. Of about 400,000 distinct CDR3 sequences listed, 15% to 20% are singletons. The source material was PBMCs. The receptor's source is a human donor in good health (CMV status not recorded). Some clones in this sample may be carry-over from other donors' samples. This chain links TRBV7-8 with TRBJ2-3; 8 positions match TRBD2. The CDR3 region has the DNA TGTGCCAGCAGCTTACTGGCTAGCGGGAGCACAGATACGCAGTATTTT. This gives the protein CASSLLASGSTDTQYF.